The TCR beta chain under discussion was sequenced for a study of T cells after yellow fever vaccination (dated by TCRdb to the late 2010s). Broadly, across the study: Libraries from fractions with low cell numbers were prepared with the SMART-Seq v4 Ultra Low Input RNA kit. To follow T-cell clones before and after primary and booster YFV17D yellow fever vaccination, bulk TCR alpha and beta repertoires were sequenced over time. Two healthy male donors, one aged 18 to 30 and one aged 30 to 39 years, were included in the cohort. Blood samples were taken at several timepoints before and after primary and secondary immunization, and bulk PBMC replicates and cell subsets were isolated.

TCR cDNA was synthesized by 5'RACE template switching, through which a universal primer site and unique molecular identifiers were introduced. Priming for cDNA synthesis came from both the TCR alpha and TCR beta constant segments. Library amplification used two PCR steps, and the second PCR step added sample barcodes and sequencing adapters. Sequencing of libraries was performed on Illumina HiSeq 2500 (2x100 bp) or NovaSeq (2x150 bp). Per the authors' processing: Reads were demultiplexed and collapsed into UMI consensus sequences with MIGEC, and V(D)J alignment was performed with MiXCR. Vaccine-responding clonotypes were identified with edgeR using replicate PBMC samples, with FDR below 0.01 and a log2 fold change above 5 up to day 15 being required. Bulk clonotypes were assigned CD4 or CD8 identity according to which sequenced CD4 or CD8 repertoire held them at higher abundance. TCRdb itself trimmed the public reads at Q25 with fastp, ran MiXCR and retained productive beta chains. Rows merge per CDR3 protein into single entries with the most common DNA and genes. The V and J calls, along with clone size, are taken from TCRdb and not from the paper's own processing. This sample is represented by about 220,000 distinct CDR3 sequences; less than 7.5% of them were singletons. Clones ranked in the top ten supply 1.1% of the sample.

This clonotype came up many times. Its binding antigen is unknown. The input lacks base qualities; no much larger clone sits a single base away. The CDR3 covers 16 residues, taking in both the cysteine and the phenylalanine. Solely the CDR3 DNA is kept, with 48 bases framed from the first base. Here V drops 4 bases and J drops 7 bases, and the junction holds 7 bases not matched to any gene. The germline V gene (reference sequence) provides CDR1 SSHAT and CDR2 FNYEAQ. The intended sense of this specimen's treatment or condition label: live attenuated yellow fever vaccine strain. PBMCs were isolated from peripheral blood using a standard Ficoll-Paque protocol. CD4 and CD8 T-cell fractions were isolated with Dynabeads CD4 and CD8 positive selection kits. TriZol was used to extract RNA from bulk PBMCs, from CD4 and CD8 fractions, and from dextramer-positive and dextramer-negative fractions. What the study reported, not specific to this receptor: After the booster, most of the clones that had expanded following primary vaccination were detected again (almost 98% of CD4 and 80% to 90% of CD8), which suggests that memory was broadly maintained. Because only a couple of donors were included in the study, the extent to which the findings can be generalized is limited. FACS-sorted repertoires could contain abundant contaminating clonotypes from the bulk population, so computational filtering was required. Compared with the primary T-cell response, the secondary T-cell response was faster but weaker, reaching its peak on day 5 rather than on day 15. A small fraction of clonotypes showed up in both the CD4 and CD8 compartments, probably as a result of convergent recombination.

This chain joins TRBV7-7 to TRBJ2-2; TRBD2 agrees with 12 junctional bases. This clonotype originated in a man aged 25-40 years who received the YFV17D yellow fever vaccine. This specimen was CD4+ T cells sorted from PBMCs, taken on the day of the yellow fever booster vaccination. The CDR3 is CASSSLAGGPYGELFF. The DNA sequence is given as TGTGCCAGCAGCTCCCTAGCGGGAGGGCCCTACGGGGAGCTGTTTTTT.